This record covers a single T cell receptor beta chain. As yet, its antigen is unknown. The sample originates from a study of cytomegalovirus exposure and HLA in healthy donors. This table comes from immunoSEQ multiplex PCR, and its TCRdb copy is limited to in-frame clones, with some not included. This sample has 150,000 to 200,000 clones, with approximately 86% found just once. The CDR3 totals 13 residues. The junction had 7 bases not matched to a gene; V was cut back by 5 bases and J by 7 bases. Germline lookup yields CDR1 MNHEY and CDR2 SMNVEV (reference sequence). General study results and limits: Despite most TCR sequences being rare, some public TCRs occurred in many donors. Associated with cytomegalovirus, according to the listing, were about 160 TCR beta chains.

The donors formed part of the approximately 130-subject validation cohort, distinct from the approximately 630-subject first cohort. The receptor was isolated from a man aged 25-45 years in good health and CMV-seropositive. The sample taken for sequencing was PBMCs. The chain combines TRBV27 with TRBJ2-5, with TRBD1 matching 7 bases. Written as DNA, the CDR3 is TGTGCCAGCAGTGCCTCGGACAGGTGGACCCAGTACTTC. This translates into CASSASDRWTQYF.